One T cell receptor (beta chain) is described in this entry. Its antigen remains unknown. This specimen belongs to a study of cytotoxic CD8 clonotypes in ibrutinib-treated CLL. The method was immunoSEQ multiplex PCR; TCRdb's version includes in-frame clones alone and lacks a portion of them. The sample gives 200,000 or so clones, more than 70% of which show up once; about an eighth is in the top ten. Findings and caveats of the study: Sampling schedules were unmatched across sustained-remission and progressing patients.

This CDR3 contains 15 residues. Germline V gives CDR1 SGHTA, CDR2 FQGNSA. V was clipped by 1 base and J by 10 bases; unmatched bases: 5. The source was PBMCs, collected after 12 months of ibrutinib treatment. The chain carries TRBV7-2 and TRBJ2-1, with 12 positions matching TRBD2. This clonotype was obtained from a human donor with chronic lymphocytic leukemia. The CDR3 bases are TGTGCCAGCAGCTTAGTACTAGCGGGGGGTGGAGAGCAGTTCTTC. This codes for CASSLVLAGGGEQFF.